This entry concerns a single T cell receptor (beta chain). This entry belongs to a study of OX40 agonist ivuxolimab in advanced cancers. Study context: From roughly 23 to 85 years was the age range, with a mean of around 56 years, and roughly 83% were male.

TCRdb's copy holds only in-frame clones and misses some; the assay was immunoSEQ multiplex PCR. The sample records 55,000 or so clones, roughly nine tenths being singletons. Systemic immunosuppression or a history of autoimmune disease excluded patients. CDR1 is SGDLS, CDR2 YYNGEE, per germline. V was pared by 0 bases and J by 0 bases, with 6 bases between. This CDR3 has 14 residues. The sequence came from an adult with an advanced solid tumor such as melanoma, head and neck, liver or kidney cancer. The chain combines TRBV9 with TRBJ1-1; D uncertain. This sample comprised CD4+ or CD8+ T cells sorted from blood, obtained in a trial of the OX40 agonist ivuxolimab. The CDR3 nucleotides are TGTGCCAGCAGCGTAGCTCTCCTGAACACTGAAGCTTTCTTT. Translating gives CASSVALLNTEAFF.